This T cell receptor (beta chain) came from a study of T-cell memory formation after mild COVID-19. Overall study findings and caveats: From day 15 to 85, contracting clones were balanced between CD4 and CD8, whereas later expanders leaned toward CD4+. CD4+ contracting clones were found mainly in CM and EM, and CD8+ ones in EMRA. Day 37-peaking second-wave clones had unconfirmed SARS-CoV-2 specificity.

Germline assignment: CDR1 SGHTA and CDR2 FQGNSA. The CDR3 is 18 residues long. V lost 1 base and J lost 2; bases outside the gene matches: 8. A remark on this clonotype: The antigen remains unidentified.

TCRdb processed the 5' RACE reads anew with MiXCR; each CDR3 protein has one entry. The sample lists 120,000 or so distinct CDR3 sequences, about a sixth occurring once. Sequenced: PBMCs or a T cell subset sorted from them (not recorded which). The TCR originated in an adult woman who had mild COVID-19 (a few samples of this study predate the infection). Cell type and time point are not known. J is TRBJ2-6 and V is TRBV7-2; 7 bases match TRBD1. For the CDR3, the DNA is TGTGCCAGCAGCTTAGGTCATCAGGGGACAGCTGGGGCCAACGTCCTGACTTTC. It is translated as CASSLGHQGTAGANVLTF.